The source of this T cell receptor beta chain is a study of blood T cells in healthy people across ages. This clonotype came up a few times. The second PCR ran about 6 to 12 cycles with a sample-barcoded 5' primer and J-beta primers. TCRdb re-called the 5' RACE reads with MiXCR, one entry per CDR3 protein. The sample includes around 1,000,000 distinct CDR3 sequences, about 23% of them seen just once. Germline V CDR1 and CDR2: DFQATT, SNEGSKA (reference sequence). V dropped 1 base and J dropped 4 bases, with 8 bases sitting between them. The CDR3 sequence is 13 residues long. These data were likewise used in another study, on T cells of mothers and their children.

The sample comprised blood. The chain joins TRBV20-1 to TRBJ2-4; perhaps D is TRBD1 or TRBD2 (5 bases each). The TCR originated in a girl aged 2 to 9 in good health. For the CDR3, the DNA is TGCAGTGCTAGAGGAGGGGATAAAAACATTCAGTACTTC. Its protein product is CSARGGDKNIQYF.